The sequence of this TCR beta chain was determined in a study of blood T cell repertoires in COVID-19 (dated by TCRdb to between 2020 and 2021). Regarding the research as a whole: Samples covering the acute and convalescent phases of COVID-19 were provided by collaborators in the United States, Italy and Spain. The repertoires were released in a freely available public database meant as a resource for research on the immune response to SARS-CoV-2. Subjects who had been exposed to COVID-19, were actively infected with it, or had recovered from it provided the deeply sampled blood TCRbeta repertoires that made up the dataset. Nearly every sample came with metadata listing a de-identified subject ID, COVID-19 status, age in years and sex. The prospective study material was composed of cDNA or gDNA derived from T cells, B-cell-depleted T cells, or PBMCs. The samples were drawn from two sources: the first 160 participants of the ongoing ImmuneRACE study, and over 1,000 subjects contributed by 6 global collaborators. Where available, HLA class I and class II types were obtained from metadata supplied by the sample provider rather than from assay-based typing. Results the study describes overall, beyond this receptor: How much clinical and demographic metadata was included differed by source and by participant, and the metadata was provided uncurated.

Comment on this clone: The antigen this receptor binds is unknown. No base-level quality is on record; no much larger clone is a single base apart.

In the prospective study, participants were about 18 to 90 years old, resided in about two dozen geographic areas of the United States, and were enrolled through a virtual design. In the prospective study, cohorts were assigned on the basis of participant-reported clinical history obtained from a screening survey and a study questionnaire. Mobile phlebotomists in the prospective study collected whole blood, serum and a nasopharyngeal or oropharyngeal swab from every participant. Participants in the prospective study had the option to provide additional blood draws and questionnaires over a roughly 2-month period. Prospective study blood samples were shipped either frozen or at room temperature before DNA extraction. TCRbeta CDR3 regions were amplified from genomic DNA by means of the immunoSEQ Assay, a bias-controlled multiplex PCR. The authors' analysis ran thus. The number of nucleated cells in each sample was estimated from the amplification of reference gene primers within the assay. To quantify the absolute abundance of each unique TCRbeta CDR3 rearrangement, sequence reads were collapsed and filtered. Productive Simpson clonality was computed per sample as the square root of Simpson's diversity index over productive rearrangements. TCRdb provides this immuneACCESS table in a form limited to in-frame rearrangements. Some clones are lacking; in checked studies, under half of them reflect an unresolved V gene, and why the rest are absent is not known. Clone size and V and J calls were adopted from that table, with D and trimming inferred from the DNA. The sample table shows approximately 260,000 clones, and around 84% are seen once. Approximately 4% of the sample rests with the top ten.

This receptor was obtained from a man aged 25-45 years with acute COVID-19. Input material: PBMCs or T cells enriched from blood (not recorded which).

The sequenced DNA: TGTGCCAGCAGTGAGGGGGGGCTCCAAGAGACCCAGTACTTC. Its coded protein is CASSEGGLQETQYF. The chain joins TRBV25-1 to TRBJ2-5; the best D guess is TRBD2, with 7 bases matching. The germline V gene encodes CDR1 MGHDK and CDR2 SYGVNS. V gives up 3 bases and J gives up 1 base, and the segment between their germline ends measures 9 bases. The CDR3 runs 14 amino acids, cysteine and phenylalanine included. Left in the record is the CDR3 DNA by itself, 42 bases read in frame from the first base.